This entry describes one TCR beta chain. The antigen is undetermined. This sample stems from a study of cytomegalovirus exposure and HLA in healthy donors. V lost 7 bases, J lost 1 base, and 8 bases lay in between. Germline values: CDR1 SQVTM, CDR2 ANQGSEA. The CDR3 runs 13 residues. Study findings and constraints: Testing in vitro showed a few CMV-associated chains specific for CMV antigens. Cytomegalovirus status was reportedly diagnosed by the classifier with high sensitivity and specificity. TCR beta chains numbering more than 150 were designated cytomegalovirus-associated.

The table came from immunoSEQ multiplex PCR; TCRdb's copy has only in-frame clones and leaves some out. The sample holds tens of thousands of clones, 80% to 90% seen once. The TCR sequence derives from a woman younger than 45 in good health and CMV-seronegative. Sequencing input: PBMCs. This chain connects TRBV29-1 to TRBJ2-6; D call uncertain. The CDR3 is CSGQWSGANVLTF. DNA of the CDR3: TGCAGCGGGCAGTGGTCTGGGGCCAACGTCCTGACTTTC.